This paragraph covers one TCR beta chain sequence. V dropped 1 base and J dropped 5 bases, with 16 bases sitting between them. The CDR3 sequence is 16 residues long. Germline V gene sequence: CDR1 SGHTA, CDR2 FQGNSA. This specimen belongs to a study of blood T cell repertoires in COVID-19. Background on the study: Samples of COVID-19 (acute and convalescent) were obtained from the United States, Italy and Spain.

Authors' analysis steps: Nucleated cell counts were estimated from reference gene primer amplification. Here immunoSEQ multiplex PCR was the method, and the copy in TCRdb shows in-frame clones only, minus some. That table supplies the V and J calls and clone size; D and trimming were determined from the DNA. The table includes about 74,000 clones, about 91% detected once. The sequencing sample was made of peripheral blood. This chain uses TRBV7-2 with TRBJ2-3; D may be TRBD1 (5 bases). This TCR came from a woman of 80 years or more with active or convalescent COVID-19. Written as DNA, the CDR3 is TGTGCCAGCAGCTTAGTGGGGCAGGGAAGGATAGATACGCAGTATTTT. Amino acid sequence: CASSLVGQGRIDTQYF.